This TCR beta chain was sequenced during a study of T cell responses to AZD1222 COVID-19 vaccine. Study conclusions and caveats: Clonal diversity was possibly underestimated, and white British individuals and females predominated among donors.

A remark on this clone: The antigen remains unidentified.

Assay: immunoSEQ multiplex PCR; the TCRdb copy retains only in-frame clones and omits some. The sample lists around 140,000 clones, approximately 83% occurring once. The CDR3 length is 13 residues. Germline V gene sequence: CDR1 MDHEN, CDR2 SYDVKM. V lost 6 bases, J lost 1 base, and 9 bases lay in between. The TCR originated in an adult in good health. The source material was peripheral blood, sampled on day 0 of AZD1222 vaccination. The rearrangement links TRBV28 to TRBJ1-1, with D uncertain. In DNA, the CDR3 is TGTGCCAGCAGCCCGCCTTGGAACACTGAAGCTTTCTTT. Residues: CASSPPWNTEAFF.